The 17 T cell receptor beta chains below all came from one sample that was sequenced in a study of blood T cell repertoires in COVID-19. Only in-frame clones appear in the TCRdb table, and some are missing; sequencing was by immunoSEQ multiplex PCR. The sample lists hundreds of thousands of clones, more than 85% occurring once. What was sequenced was PBMCs or T cells enriched from blood (not recorded which). These TCRs come from a woman between 25 and 40 years old who had recovered from COVID-19.

The chain is built from TRBV12-3 or TRBV12-4 and TRBJ2-7, with a weak D call TRBD2 (6 bases). This CDR3 is 13 amino acids long. With 3 bases removed from V and 4 bases from J, the gap between germline ends came to 10 bases. DNA of the CDR3: TGTGCCAGCAGTTTGGAGGGCAGATACGAGCAGTACTTC. Its protein is CASSLEGRYEQYF.

The chain joins TRBV6-1 to TRBJ1-3, with unresolved D. Germline V gene sequence: CDR1 MNHNS, CDR2 SASEGT. V lost 1 base, J lost 4 bases, and 8 bases lay in between. CDR3 length: 14 residues. CDR3 in DNA: TGTGCCAGCAGTGAAGAAGGCAGGGGAAACACCATATATTTT. Translating it yields CASSEEGRGNTIYF.

The chain joins TRBV7-6 to TRBJ2-4; 14 bases line up with TRBD2. Trimming cost V 5 bases and J 0 bases; bases outside gene matches: 3. CDR3 size: 17 residues. Germline V gene lookup returns CDR1 SGHVS and CDR2 FNYEAQ. The chain's CDR3 is CASSRTSGGLAKNIQYF. CDR3 nucleotides: TGTGCCAGCAGCCGGACTAGCGGGGGGTTAGCCAAAAACATTCAGTACTTC. The full variable domain, completed using reference TRBV7-6 and TRBJ2-4, is GAGVSQSPRYKVTKRGQDVALRCDPISGHVSLYWYRQALGQGPEFLTYFNYEAQQDKSGLPNDRFSAERPEGSISTLTIQRTEQRDSAMYRCASSRTSGGLAKNIQYFGAGTRLSVL.

Turning to this clone: Other DNA sequences in the same sample also yield this CDR3. V and J are TRBV5-1 and TRBJ1-6; 9 bases fit TRBD1. V dropped 3 bases and J dropped 6; count of bases not matched to a gene: 1. CDR1 and CDR2 from the germline V gene are SGHRS and YFSETQ. The CDR3 runs to 14 residues. The CDR3 DNA sequence: TGCGCCAGCAGCTCGGGACAGGGTAATTCACCCCTCCACTTT. Protein product: CASSSGQGNSPLHF.

The chain recombines TRBV5-1 with TRBJ1-1, with a possible D match to TRBD1 (5 bases). The CDR3 spans 15 residues. The V and J ends lost 0 bases and 0 bases respectively, with 9 bases between them. The V gene's germline CDR1 is SGHRS and CDR2 YFSETQ. CDR3 sequence reads: CASSLEGLMNTEAFF. CDR3 DNA: TGCGCCAGCAGCTTGGAGGGGCTTATGAACACTGAAGCTTTCTTT.

The genes are TRBV14 and TRBJ1-4; TRBD1 aligns across 9 bases. CDR1 and CDR2 from the germline V gene are SGHDN and FVKESK. V trimming: 5 bases; J trimming: 7 bases; junction bases outside the gene matches: 11. CDR3 length: 16 amino acids. In DNA form, the CDR3 reads TGTGCCAGCAGCGCTACGGACAGGGGAGGAATTGAAAAACTGTTTTTT. The encoded protein is CASSATDRGGIEKLFF. Complete variable domain (other parts from reference TRBV14 and TRBJ1-4): EAGVTQFPSHSVIEKGQTVTLRCDPISGHDNLYWYRRVMGKEIKFLLHFVKESKQDESGMPNNRFLAERTGGTYSTLKVQPAELEDSGVYFCASSATDRGGIEKLFFGSGTQLSVL.

The rearrangement links TRBV2 to TRBJ2-2, with D possibly matching TRBD2 (7 bases). Germline loops: CDR1 SNHLY, CDR2 FYNNEI. The CDR3 loop spans 14 amino acids. The germline V and J ends were trimmed by 5 bases and 4 bases, with 11 bases remaining between them. CDR3: CASSRGAFTGELFF. The CDR3 region has the DNA TGTGCCAGCAGTCGGGGGGCATTCACCGGGGAGCTGTTTTTT.

The gene calls are TRBV28 and TRBJ1-1, with TRBD1 identical over 7 bases. This CDR3 comprises 15 residues. Germline V gene lookup returns CDR1 MDHEN and CDR2 SYDVKM. The V gene end was trimmed by 7 bases and the J gene end by 5 bases; junction bases not matched to a gene: 13. CDR3 nucleotides: TGTGCCAGCACCAGGGACAGAGGGTTGGGAACTGAAGCTTTCTTT. Amino acids: CASTRDRGLGTEAFF.

This clone showed up just a few times. J is TRBJ1-5 and V is TRBV19; 8 nucleotides line up with TRBD1. This CDR3 has 15 residues. Trimming at V came to 6 bases and at J to 0 bases, leaving 4 bases not matched to a gene. CDR1 and CDR2 (germline): LNHDA, SQIVND (reference sequence). The CDR3 spells CASRGTGPSNQPQHF. CDR3 sequence (DNA): TGTGCCAGTAGGGGGACAGGCCCTAGCAATCAGCCCCAGCATTTT.

The chain couples TRBV5-1 to TRBJ2-3; 9 bases line up with TRBD2. There are 15 residues in the CDR3. The germline V gene has CDR1 SGHRS and CDR2 YFSETQ. Trimming at V came to 3 bases and at J to 6 bases, leaving 8 bases not matched to a gene. The CDR3, as DNA: TGCGCCAGCAGCTCTAGCGGGATAACACGGGATACGCAGTATTTT. It yields the protein CASSSSGITRDTQYF.

The gene calls are TRBV19 and TRBJ2-2, with D possibly being TRBD2 (7 bases). The V gene lost 7 bases and the J gene lost 2 bases, with 14 bases spanning the gap. CDR3 length: 15 residues. Germline lookup yields CDR1 LNHDA and CDR2 SQIVND (reference sequence). CDR3 in amino acids: CASTLAGANTGELFF. The DNA of the CDR3 is TGTGCCAGTACCCTGGCGGGGGCAAACACCGGGGAGCTGTTTTTT.

The rearrangement links TRBV5-1 to TRBJ1-1; D ambiguous. Trimming took 1 base from V and 1 from J, leaving 8 bases between them. Germline assignment: CDR1 SGHRS and CDR2 YFSETQ. The CDR3 totals 14 residues. The CDR3 protein is CASSLISPNTEAFF. CDR3 nucleotides: TGCGCCAGCAGCTTGATTTCTCCGAACACTGAAGCTTTCTTT.

The chain couples TRBV6-4 to TRBJ2-2; 7 nucleotides match TRBD1. Germline V lookup: CDR1 MRHNA, CDR2 SNTAGT. After removal of 6 bases from V and 3 bases from J, the junction contained 4 bases not matched to a gene. CDR3 length: 14 amino acids. CDR3 protein: CASSGQVHTGELFF. Here the CDR3 DNA reads TGTGCCAGCAGCGGACAGGTTCACACCGGGGAGCTGTTTTTT.

V and J are TRBV5-1 and TRBJ2-1; the match to TRBD2 covers 8 bases. Germline CDR1 is SGHRS and CDR2 is YFSETQ. The trim removed 0 bases at V and 5 bases at J, leaving 7 bases unmatched. The CDR3 is 16 residues long. In nucleotides, the CDR3 is TGCGCCAGCAGCTTGGATTCTAGCGGGCCCCACAATGAGCAGTTCTTC. This sequence encodes CASSLDSSGPHNEQFF.

The rearrangement joins TRBV15 to TRBJ1-5; no firm D call. V shed 0 bases and J shed 0 bases, with 6 bases lying between them. CDR3 length equals 15 residues. Germline CDR1 and CDR2: LNHNV and YYDKDF (reference sequence). CDR3 protein: CATSRDGLSNQPQHF. The CDR3 nucleotides are TGTGCCACCAGCAGAGATGGCCTTAGCAATCAGCCCCAGCATTTT.

Here the CDR3 reads CASSLQTGGTEAFF. The CDR3 nucleotides are TGTGCCAGCAGCCTCCAGACGGGGGGCACTGAAGCTTTCTTT. The V and J genes are TRBV14 and TRBJ1-1, with a weak D call TRBD1 (5 bases). Germline V CDR1 and CDR2: SGHDN, FVKESK. The CDR3 contains 14 residues. V gave up 4 bases and J gave up 4 bases, with 13 bases separating them.

J is TRBJ2-3 and V is TRBV7-9, with unresolved D. V lost 1 base to trimming and J lost 3 bases, with 8 bases between them. CDR1 and CDR2 (germline): SEHNR, FQNEAQ (reference sequence). The CDR3 loop spans 14 amino acids. DNA of the CDR3: TGTGCCAGCAGCTTAGGGGCAGATACAGATACGCAGTATTTT. Translated, it gives CASSLGADTDTQYF.